The clone carrying this T cell receptor beta chain was found once. Data came from immunoSEQ multiplex PCR; TCRdb stores just in-frame clones and leaves some out. This sample has 500,000 to 550,000 clones, with around 95% found just once. The germline V gene has CDR1 SGHRS and CDR2 YFSETQ. The V gene lost 1 base and the J gene lost 0 bases, with 8 bases spanning the gap. The CDR3 is 15 amino acids. The entry originates in a study of shared clonotypes between healthy human individuals. The sequenced material came from naive CD4+ T cells sorted from blood. The subset was: CD45RA+ positively selected. This sequence joins TRBV5-1 and TRBJ2-1; no firm D call. The TCR sequence derives from a woman in her thirties in good health. The CDR3 loop reads CASSLIPSSYNEQFF. The CDR3 nucleotides read TGCGCCAGCAGCTTGATACCAAGCTCCTACAATGAGCAGTTCTTC.